The clone carrying this T cell receptor (beta chain) showed up many times. TCRdb re-called the RT-PCR reads with MiXCR, one entry per CDR3 protein. The sample lists 70,000 to 100,000 distinct CDR3 sequences, just under 5% seen once, with about 3% in the top ten. The data were obtained in a study of patients and donors after allogeneic stem cell transplantation. This receptor was taken from a human donor who was either an allogeneic HSCT recipient or a stem cell or donor lymphocyte infusion donor (not recorded which). It is not recorded whose cells these are; they may come from a transplant donor. Sequenced material: blood, either unsorted or a sorted T cell fraction (not recorded which).

In nucleotides, the CDR3 is TGCGCCAGCAGCCAATACACCGGGACTAGCTACGAGCAGTACTTC. It specifies CASSQYTGTSYEQYF. The chain employs TRBV4-1 and TRBJ2-7, with TRBD2 matching over 8 bases. CDR1 MGHRA and CDR2 YSYEKL come from the germline V gene. This CDR3 is 15 amino acids long. V trimming: 2 bases; J trimming: 3 bases; junction bases outside the gene matches: 6.